This T cell receptor beta chain was documented in a study of CD8 T cells in Susac syndrome. From blood CD8+ and CD4+ T cells, TCR beta sequences were generated. Treatment-naive patients with stable or active relapsing-remitting disease served as multiple sclerosis controls. Germline-derived CDR1 and CDR2 are KGHSH and LQKENI. V was trimmed by 6 bases and J by 1 base, leaving 12 bases between them. The CDR3 length is 14 residues. The RNA, about 0.45 to 1 ug, was put through reverse transcription using random hexamers. TCRdb reprocessed the immunoSEQ multiplex PCR reads via MiXCR and lists one record per CDR3 protein. The table lists over 300,000 distinct CDR3 sequences, around 90% of them singletons, with roughly 0.059% in the top ten.

The rearrangement links TRBV18 to TRBJ1-1, with D unclear. This TCR was sampled from a human donor with multiple sclerosis. Sequenced sample: CD4+ T cells from PBMCs. The DNA of the CDR3 is TGTGCCAGCTCCCCCCAGAAGGGGAACACTGAAGCTTTCTTT. It yields the protein CASSPQKGNTEAFF.